The source of this T cell receptor (beta chain) is a study of CXCR3-negative and CXCR3-positive naive CD8 T cells. All TRB cDNA libraries came from 5' RACE performed with UMI labels. TCRdb reprocessed the 5' RACE reads and stores each CDR3 protein as one record, lacking DNA. The sample table sets out just under 45,000 distinct CDR3 sequences. General study points: Both naive subsets showed comparably high diversity, and memory CD8+ cells showed much lower diversity. With respect to TRBV-TRBJ usage, naive CXCR3-negative and CXCR3-positive cells were similar; memory differed. Fresh PBMCs were used in most assays, and CXCR3 expression partially decreased after cryopreservation.

Germline loops: CDR1 SEHNR, CDR2 FQNEAQ (reference sequence). The CDR3 length is 16 residues. Researchers sorted some 270,000 cells of each CD8+ T cell subset in triplicate. Details on this clonotype: Its antigen is still unknown.

The sequenced material came from memory CD8+ T cells from blood. This TCR derives from a human donor in good health. Some clones in this sample may be carry-over from other donors' samples. The rearrangement joins TRBV7-9 to TRBJ2-4; lacking DNA, the TRBD1 call made by TCRdb goes unchecked. The CDR3 reads CASSSPSLDAKNIQYF.